The 7 T cell receptor beta chains given below trace back to one sample, sequenced in a study of cytomegalovirus exposure and HLA in healthy donors. PCR involved 60 Vbeta and 13 Jbeta primers. The assay was immunoSEQ multiplex PCR, and TCRdb's table has in-frame clones only and misses some. This sample has about 160,000 clones, with roughly 70% found just once. Sample: PBMCs. All receptors derive from a woman in her fifties or sixties in good health and CMV-seropositive.

The rearrangement links TRBV4-2 to TRBJ1-5; D uncertain. The V end was cut by 0 bases, the J end by 3 bases, with 12 bases between. The V gene's germline CDR1 is LGHNA and CDR2 YNFKEQ. There are 16 residues in the CDR3. This CDR3 is CASSQDPSPLNQPQHF. The CDR3 DNA reads TGTGCCAGCAGCCAAGATCCCTCTCCACTCAATCAGCCCCAGCATTTT.

The V and J genes are TRBV7-3 and TRBJ2-7; D is unresolved. Between the trimmed V and J ends, which lost 0 bases and 5 bases, there was a span of 8 bases. The CDR3 sequence is 13 residues long. CDR1 and CDR2 from the germline V gene are SGHTA and FQGTGA. CDR3 sequence (DNA): TGTGCCAGCAGCTTAACGTCAATAGACGAGCAGTACTTC. Protein product: CASSLTSIDEQYF.

This chain connects TRBV5-1 to TRBJ1-1; D is possibly TRBD1 (6 bases). Trimming shortened V by 4 bases and J by 4 bases, and 17 bases separated the two germline ends. Germline V gene lookup returns CDR1 SGHRS and CDR2 YFSETQ. The CDR3 is made up of 15 amino acids. CDR3 sequence: CASSHLQGSGTEAFF. CDR3 in DNA: TGCGCCAGCAGCCATCTTCAGGGGAGCGGCACTGAAGCTTTCTTT.

In DNA form, the CDR3 reads TGTGCCAGCAGGGATCCGGGACTAGCGGTTATCAATGAGCAGTTCTTC. It codes for CASRDPGLAVINEQFF. The chain recombines TRBV6-4 with TRBJ2-1, with 11 positions matching TRBD2. Trimming took 6 bases from V and 6 from J; bases not matched to a gene: 10. The CDR3 consists of 16 residues. The germline CDR1 and CDR2 sequences are MRHNA and SNTAGT.

CDR3 sequence reads: CASSFIQGDSGNTIYF. CDR3 DNA: TGTGCCAGCAGCTTTATACAGGGGGACTCTGGAAACACCATATATTTT. The V call is TRBV7-8, the J call TRBJ1-3; TRBD1 agrees at 8 bases. Germline CDR1 reads SGHVS; CDR2 reads FQNEAQ. The CDR3 has 16 amino acids. The V gene end was trimmed by 3 bases and the J gene end by 0 bases; junction bases not matched to a gene: 4. Based on the CDR3 plus reference TRBV7-8 and TRBJ1-3, the full variable domain is GAGVSQSPRYKVAKRGQDVALRCDPISGHVSLFWYQQALGQGPEFLTYFQNEAQLDKSGLPSDRFFAERPEGSVSTLKIQRTQQEDSAVYLCASSFIQGDSGNTIYFGEGSWLTVV.

V and J are TRBV6-1 and TRBJ1-1, with TRBD1 as a possible D gene (5 bases). The CDR3 extends over 13 amino acids. V was cut by 6 bases and J by 7 bases, with 15 bases left in between. Germline loops: CDR1 MNHNS, CDR2 SASEGT. The chain's CDR3 is CASSMTAIYEAFF. CDR3 coding DNA: TGTGCCAGCAGCATGACAGCTATCTATGAAGCTTTCTTT.

This rearrangement joins TRBV15 to TRBJ1-2; 8 nucleotides line up with TRBD1. Germline V lookup: CDR1 LNHNV, CDR2 YYDKDF (reference sequence). With 5 bases clipped from V and 5 bases from J, the junction kept 10 bases outside the gene matches. CDR3 size: 15 residues. Here the CDR3 reads CATSEPGQGVYGYTF. DNA of the CDR3: TGTGCCACCAGCGAACCCGGACAGGGTGTATATGGCTACACCTTC.